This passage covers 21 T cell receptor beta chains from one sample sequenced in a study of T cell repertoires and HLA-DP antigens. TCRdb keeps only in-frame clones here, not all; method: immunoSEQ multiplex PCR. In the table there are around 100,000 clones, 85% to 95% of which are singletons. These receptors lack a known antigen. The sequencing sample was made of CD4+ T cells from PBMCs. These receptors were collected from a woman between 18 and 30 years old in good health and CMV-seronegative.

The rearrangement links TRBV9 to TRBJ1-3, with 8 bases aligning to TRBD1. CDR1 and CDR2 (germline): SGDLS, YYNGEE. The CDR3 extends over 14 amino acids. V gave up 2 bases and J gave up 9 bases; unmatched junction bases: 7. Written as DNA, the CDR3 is TGTGCCAGCAGCGTTTTGGGACAGGACCCCACCATATATTTT. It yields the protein CASSVLGQDPTIYF.

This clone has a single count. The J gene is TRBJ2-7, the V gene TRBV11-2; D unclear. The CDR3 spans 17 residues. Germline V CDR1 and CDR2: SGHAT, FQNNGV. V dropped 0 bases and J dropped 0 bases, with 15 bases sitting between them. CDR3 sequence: CASSLDIEGRPSYEQYF. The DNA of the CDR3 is TGTGCCAGCAGCTTAGATATAGAAGGCAGACCCTCCTACGAGCAGTACTTC.

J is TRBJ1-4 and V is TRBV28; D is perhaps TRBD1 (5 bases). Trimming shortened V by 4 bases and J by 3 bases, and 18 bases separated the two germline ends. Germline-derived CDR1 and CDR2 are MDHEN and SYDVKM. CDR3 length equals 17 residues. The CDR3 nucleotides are TGTGCCAGCAGTTCGCCCCGGGACCCTAAGTCTAATGAAAAACTGTTTTTT. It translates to CASSSPRDPKSNEKLFF. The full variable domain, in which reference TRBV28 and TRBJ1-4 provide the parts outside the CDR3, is DVKVTQSSRYLVKRTGEKVFLECVQDMDHENMFWYRQDPGLGLRLIYFSYDVKMKEKGDIPEGYSVSREKKERFSLILESASTNQTSMYLCASSSPRDPKSNEKLFFGSGTQLSVL.

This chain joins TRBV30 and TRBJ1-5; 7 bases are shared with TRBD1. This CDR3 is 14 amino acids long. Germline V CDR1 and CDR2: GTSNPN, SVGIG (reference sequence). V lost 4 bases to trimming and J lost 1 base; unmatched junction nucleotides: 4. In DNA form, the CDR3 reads TGTGCCTGGACTACGGACAGGAGCAATCAGCCCCAGCATTTT. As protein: CAWTTDRSNQPQHF.

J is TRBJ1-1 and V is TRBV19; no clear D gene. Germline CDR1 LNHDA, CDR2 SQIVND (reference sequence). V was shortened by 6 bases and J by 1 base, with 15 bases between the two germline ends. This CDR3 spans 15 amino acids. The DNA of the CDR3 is TGTGCCAGTAGAGAGGACGGGAAGCCGAACACTGAAGCTTTCTTT. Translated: CASREDGKPNTEAFF.

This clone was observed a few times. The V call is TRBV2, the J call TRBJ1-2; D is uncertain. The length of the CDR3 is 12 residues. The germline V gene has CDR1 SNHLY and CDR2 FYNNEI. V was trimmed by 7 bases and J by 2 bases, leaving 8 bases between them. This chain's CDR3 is CASTVGNYGYTF. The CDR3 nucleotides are TGTGCCAGCACTGTGGGGAACTATGGCTACACCTTC.

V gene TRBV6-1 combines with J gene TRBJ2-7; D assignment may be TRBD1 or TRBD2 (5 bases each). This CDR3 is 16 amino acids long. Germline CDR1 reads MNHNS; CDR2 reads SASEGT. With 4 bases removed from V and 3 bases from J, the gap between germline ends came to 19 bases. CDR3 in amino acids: CASSGTSWDRLYEQYF. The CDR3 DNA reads TGTGCCAGCAGTGGGACTTCATGGGACCGACTCTACGAGCAGTACTTC.

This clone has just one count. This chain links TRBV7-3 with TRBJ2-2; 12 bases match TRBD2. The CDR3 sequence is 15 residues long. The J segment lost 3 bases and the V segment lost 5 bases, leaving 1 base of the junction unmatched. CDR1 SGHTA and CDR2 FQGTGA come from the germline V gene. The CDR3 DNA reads TGTGCCAGCAGCCTAGCGGGAGGGGACACCGGGGAGCTGTTTTTT. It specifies CASSLAGGDTGELFF.

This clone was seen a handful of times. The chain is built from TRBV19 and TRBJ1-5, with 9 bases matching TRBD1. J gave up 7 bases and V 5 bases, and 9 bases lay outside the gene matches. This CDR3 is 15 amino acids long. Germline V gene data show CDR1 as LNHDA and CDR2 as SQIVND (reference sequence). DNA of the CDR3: TGTGCCAGTAGTCGCGGGACAGGGCCCGAACAGCCCCAGCATTTT. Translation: CASSRGTGPEQPQHF. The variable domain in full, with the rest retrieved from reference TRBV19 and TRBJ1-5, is DGGITQSPKYLFRKEGQNVTLSCEQNLNHDAMYWYRQDPGQGLRLIYYSQIVNDFQKGDIAEGYSVSREKKESFPLTVTSAQKNPTAFYLCASSRGTGPEQPQHFGDGTRLSIL.

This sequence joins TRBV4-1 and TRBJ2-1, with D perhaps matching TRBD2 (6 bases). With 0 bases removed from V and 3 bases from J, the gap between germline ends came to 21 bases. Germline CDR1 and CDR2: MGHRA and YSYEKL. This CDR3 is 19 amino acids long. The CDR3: CASSQDHGWRGRGYNEQFF. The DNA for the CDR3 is TGCGCCAGCAGCCAAGATCATGGGTGGAGGGGCCGGGGCTACAATGAGCAGTTCTTC.

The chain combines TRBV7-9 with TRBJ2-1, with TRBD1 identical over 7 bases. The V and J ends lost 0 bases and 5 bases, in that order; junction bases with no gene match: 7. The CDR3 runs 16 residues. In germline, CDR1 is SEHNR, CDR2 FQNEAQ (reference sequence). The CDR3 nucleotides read TGTGCCAGCAGCTTAGCGACAGGGCCGAAAAACAATGAGCAGTTCTTC. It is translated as CASSLATGPKNNEQFF.

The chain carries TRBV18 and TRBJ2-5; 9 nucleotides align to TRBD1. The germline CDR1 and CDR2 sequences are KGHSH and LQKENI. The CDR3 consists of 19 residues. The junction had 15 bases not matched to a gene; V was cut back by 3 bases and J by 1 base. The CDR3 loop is CASSPRAPTGGAFQETQYF. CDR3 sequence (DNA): TGTGCCAGCTCACCCCGGGCCCCCACAGGGGGCGCCTTCCAAGAGACCCAGTACTTC.

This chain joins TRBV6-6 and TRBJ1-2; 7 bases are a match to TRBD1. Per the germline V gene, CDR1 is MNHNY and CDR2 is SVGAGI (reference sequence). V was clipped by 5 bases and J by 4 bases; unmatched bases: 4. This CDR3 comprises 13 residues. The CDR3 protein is CASSVTGAYGYTF. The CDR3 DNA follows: TGTGCCAGCAGTGTAACAGGGGCCTATGGCTACACCTTC.

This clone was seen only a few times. CDR3 bases: TGTGCCAGCAGGGAATATGGCTACACCTTC. This sequence encodes CASREYGYTF. V and J are TRBV7-2 and TRBJ1-2, with D uncertain. V was pared by 6 bases and J by 5 bases, with 4 bases between. This CDR3 is built from 10 residues. Per germline, CDR1 SGHTA and CDR2 FQGNSA. Supplemented by reference TRBV7-2 and TRBJ1-2, the full variable domain reads GAGVSQSPSNKVTEKGKDVELRCDPISGHTALYWYRQSLGQGLEFLIYFQGNSAPDKSGLPSDRFSAERTGGSVSTLTIQRTQQEDSAVYLCASREYGYTFGSGTRLTVV.

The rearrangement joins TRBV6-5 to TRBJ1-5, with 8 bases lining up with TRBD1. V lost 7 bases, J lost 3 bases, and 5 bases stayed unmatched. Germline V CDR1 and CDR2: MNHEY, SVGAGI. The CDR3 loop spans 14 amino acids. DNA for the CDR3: TGTGCCAGCAACCGACAGGGGTTCAATCAGCCCCAGCATTTT. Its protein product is CASNRQGFNQPQHF.

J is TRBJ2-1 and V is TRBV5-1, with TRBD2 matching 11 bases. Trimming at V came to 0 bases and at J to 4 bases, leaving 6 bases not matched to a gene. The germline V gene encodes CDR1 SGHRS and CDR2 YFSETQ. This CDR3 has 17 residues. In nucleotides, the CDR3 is TGCGCCAGCAGCTTGGGACCTCCTAGCGGGGGGTACAATGAGCAGTTCTTC. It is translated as CASSLGPPSGGYNEQFF.

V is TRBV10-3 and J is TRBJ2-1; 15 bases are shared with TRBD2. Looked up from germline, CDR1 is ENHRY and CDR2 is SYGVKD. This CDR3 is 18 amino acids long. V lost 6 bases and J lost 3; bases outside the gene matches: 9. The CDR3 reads CAIRAGLAGGPSYNEQFF. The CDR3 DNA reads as TGTGCCATCAGGGCGGGACTAGCGGGAGGCCCCAGCTACAATGAGCAGTTCTTC.

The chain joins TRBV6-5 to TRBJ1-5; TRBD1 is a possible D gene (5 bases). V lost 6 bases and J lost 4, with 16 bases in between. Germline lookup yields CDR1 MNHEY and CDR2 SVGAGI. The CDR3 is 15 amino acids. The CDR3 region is CASSPLMGPNQPQHF. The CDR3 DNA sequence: TGTGCCAGCAGCCCCCTTATGGGACCTAATCAGCCCCAGCATTTT.

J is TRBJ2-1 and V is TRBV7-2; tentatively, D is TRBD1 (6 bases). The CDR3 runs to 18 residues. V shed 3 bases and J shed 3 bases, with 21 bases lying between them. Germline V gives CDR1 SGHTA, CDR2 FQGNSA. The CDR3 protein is CASSFIIGGPGYYNEQFF. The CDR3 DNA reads TGTGCCAGCAGCTTTATCATTGGGGGCCCGGGCTACTACAATGAGCAGTTCTTC.

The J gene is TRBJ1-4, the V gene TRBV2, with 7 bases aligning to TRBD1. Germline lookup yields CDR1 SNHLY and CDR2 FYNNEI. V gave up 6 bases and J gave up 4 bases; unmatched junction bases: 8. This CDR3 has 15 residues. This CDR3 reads CASRREGGLNEKLFF. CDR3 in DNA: TGTGCCAGCAGGAGAGAAGGGGGCCTTAATGAAAAACTGTTTTTT. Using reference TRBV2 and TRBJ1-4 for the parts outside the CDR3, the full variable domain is EPEVTQTPSHQVTQMGQEVILRCVPISNHLYFYWYRQILGQKVEFLVSFYNNEISEKSEIFDDQFSVERPDGSNFTLKIRSTKLEDSAMYFCASRREGGLNEKLFFGSGTQLSVL.

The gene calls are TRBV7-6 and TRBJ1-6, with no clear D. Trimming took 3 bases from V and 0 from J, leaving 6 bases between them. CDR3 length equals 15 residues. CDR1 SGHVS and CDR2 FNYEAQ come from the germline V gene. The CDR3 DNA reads TGTGCCAGCAGCTTGGCGGGCTCCTATAATTCACCCCTCCACTTT. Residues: CASSLAGSYNSPLHF. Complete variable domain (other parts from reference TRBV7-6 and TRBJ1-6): GAGVSQSPRYKVTKRGQDVALRCDPISGHVSLYWYRQALGQGPEFLTYFNYEAQQDKSGLPNDRFSAERPEGSISTLTIQRTEQRDSAMYRCASSLAGSYNSPLHFGNGTRLTVT.